Below, one TCR beta chain is given with its context. Antigen unknown. A much larger clone is a single base away; this may be a read error. The CDR3 spans 13 residues. Germline CDR1 is SGHTA and CDR2 is FQGTGA. This specimen belongs to a study of blood T cells in healthy people across ages. Overall study results and limits: PBMC samples, being unsorted, prevented any conclusive comparison of naive and antigen-experienced cells.

The people who gave samples were healthy Caucasians from Russia, aged about 6 to 95. Through a sample-barcoded 5' primer and a J-beta primer mix, a second PCR was run for roughly 6 to 12 cycles. TCRdb reanalysed the 5' RACE reads using MiXCR and keeps one entry per CDR3 protein. Here the sample spans over 550,000 distinct CDR3 sequences, roughly 30% being singletons. The sample comprised blood. This TCR came from a woman aged 80 or over in good health. The V call is TRBV7-3, the J call TRBJ2-3; D unresolved. The CDR3 spells CASSLSLENTQCF. The DNA for the CDR3 is TGTGCCAGCAGCTTAAGTCTAGAGAATACGCAGTGTTTT. The variable domain in full, with the rest retrieved from reference TRBV7-3 and TRBJ2-3, is GAGVSQTPSNKVTEKGKYVELRCDPISGHTALYWYRQSLGQGPEFLIYFQGTGAADDSGLPNDRFFAVRPEGSVSTLKIQRTERGDSAVYLCASSLSLENTQCFGPGTRLTVL.